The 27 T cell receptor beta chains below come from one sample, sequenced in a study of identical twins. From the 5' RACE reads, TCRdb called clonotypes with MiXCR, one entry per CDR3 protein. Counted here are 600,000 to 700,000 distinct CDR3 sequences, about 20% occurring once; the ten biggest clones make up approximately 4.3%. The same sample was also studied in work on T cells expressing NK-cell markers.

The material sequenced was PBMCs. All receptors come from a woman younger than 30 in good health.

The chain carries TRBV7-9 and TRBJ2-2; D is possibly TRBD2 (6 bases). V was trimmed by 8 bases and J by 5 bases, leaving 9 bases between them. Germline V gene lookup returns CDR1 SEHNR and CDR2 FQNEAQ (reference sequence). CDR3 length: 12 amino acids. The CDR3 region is CASLAGTGELFF. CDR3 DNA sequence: TGTGCCAGCTTGGCGGGAACCGGGGAGCTGTTTTTT.

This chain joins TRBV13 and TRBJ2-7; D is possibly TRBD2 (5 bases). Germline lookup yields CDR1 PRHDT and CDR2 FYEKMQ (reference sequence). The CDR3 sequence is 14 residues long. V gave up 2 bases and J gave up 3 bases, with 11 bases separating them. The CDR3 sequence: CASSLQAAYYEQYF. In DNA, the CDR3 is TGTGCCAGCAGCTTACAAGCGGCTTACTACGAGCAGTACTTC.

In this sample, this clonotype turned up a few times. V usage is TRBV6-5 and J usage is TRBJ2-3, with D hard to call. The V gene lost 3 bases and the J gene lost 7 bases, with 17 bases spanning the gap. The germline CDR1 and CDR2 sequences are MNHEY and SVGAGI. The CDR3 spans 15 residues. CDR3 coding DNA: TGTGCCAGCAGTTATGACGAAAAACCTCTACATACGCAGTATTTT. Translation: CASSYDEKPLHTQYF.

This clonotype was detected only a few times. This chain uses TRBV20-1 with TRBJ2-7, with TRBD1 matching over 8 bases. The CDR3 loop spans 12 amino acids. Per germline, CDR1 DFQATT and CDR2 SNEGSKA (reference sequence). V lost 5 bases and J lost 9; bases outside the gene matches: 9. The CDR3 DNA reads TGCAGTGCTCCCAAGACCGGGACAGGGCAGTACTTC. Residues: CSAPKTGTGQYF.

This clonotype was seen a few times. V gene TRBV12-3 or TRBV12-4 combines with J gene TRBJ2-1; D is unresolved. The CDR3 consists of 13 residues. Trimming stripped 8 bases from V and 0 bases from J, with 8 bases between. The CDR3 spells CASAWSSYNEQFF. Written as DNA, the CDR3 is TGTGCCAGCGCCTGGTCCTCCTACAATGAGCAGTTCTTC.

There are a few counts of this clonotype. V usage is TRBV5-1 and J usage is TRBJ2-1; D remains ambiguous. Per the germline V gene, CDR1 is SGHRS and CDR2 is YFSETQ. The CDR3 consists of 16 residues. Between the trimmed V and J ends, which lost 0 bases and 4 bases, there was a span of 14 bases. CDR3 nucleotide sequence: TGCGCCAGCAGCTTGGGTCGAACTGTTCCTTACAATGAGCAGTTCTTC. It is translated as CASSLGRTVPYNEQFF.

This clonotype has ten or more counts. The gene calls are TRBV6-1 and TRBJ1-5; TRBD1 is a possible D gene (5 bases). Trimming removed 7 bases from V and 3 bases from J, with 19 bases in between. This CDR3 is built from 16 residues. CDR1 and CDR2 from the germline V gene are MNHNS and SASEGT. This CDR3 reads CASTPGGAPSNQPQHF. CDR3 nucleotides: TGTGCCAGCACCCCTGGTGGGGCTCCTTCCAATCAGCCCCAGCATTTT.

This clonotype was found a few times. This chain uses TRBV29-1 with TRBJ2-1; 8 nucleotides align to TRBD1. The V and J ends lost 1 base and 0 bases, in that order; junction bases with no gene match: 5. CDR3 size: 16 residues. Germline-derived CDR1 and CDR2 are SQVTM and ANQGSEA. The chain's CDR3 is CSVEGSGGHSYNEQFF. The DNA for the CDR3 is TGCAGCGTTGAAGGCTCAGGGGGCCACTCCTACAATGAGCAGTTCTTC.

CDR3 amino acids: CASRPAGSYEQYF. CDR3 coding DNA: TGTGCCAGCCGGCCTGCCGGCTCCTACGAGCAGTACTTC. V gene TRBV6-1 combines with J gene TRBJ2-7; no definite D call. The length of the CDR3 is 13 residues. Germline CDR1 reads MNHNS; CDR2 reads SASEGT. V shed 8 bases and J shed 0 bases, with 11 bases lying between them.

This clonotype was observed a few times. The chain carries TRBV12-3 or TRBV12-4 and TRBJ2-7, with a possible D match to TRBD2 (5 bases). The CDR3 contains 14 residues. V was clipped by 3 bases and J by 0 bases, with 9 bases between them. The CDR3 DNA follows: TGTGCCAGCAGTTTTTATCGGGGCTCCTACGAGCAGTACTTC. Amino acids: CASSFYRGSYEQYF.

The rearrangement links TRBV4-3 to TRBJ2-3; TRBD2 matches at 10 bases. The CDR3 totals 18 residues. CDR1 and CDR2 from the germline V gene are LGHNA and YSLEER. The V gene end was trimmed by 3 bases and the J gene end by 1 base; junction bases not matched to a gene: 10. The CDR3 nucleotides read TGCGCCAGCAGCCAGGGCAGGACTAGCGGATATCGCACAGATACGCAGTATTTT. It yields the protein CASSQGRTSGYRTDTQYF.

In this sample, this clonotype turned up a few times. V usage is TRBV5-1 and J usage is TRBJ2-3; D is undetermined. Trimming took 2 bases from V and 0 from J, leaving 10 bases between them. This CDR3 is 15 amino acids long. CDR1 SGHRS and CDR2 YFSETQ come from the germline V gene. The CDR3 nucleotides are TGCGCCAGCAGCTTTGAACGTCCTAGCACAGATACGCAGTATTTT. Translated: CASSFERPSTDTQYF.

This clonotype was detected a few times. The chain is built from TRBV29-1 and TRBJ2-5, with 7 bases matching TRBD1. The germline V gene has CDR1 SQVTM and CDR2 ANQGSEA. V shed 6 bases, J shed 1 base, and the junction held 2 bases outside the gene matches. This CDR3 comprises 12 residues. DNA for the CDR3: TGCAGCGTAAACAGGGGCCAAGAGACCCAGTACTTC. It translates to CSVNRGQETQYF.

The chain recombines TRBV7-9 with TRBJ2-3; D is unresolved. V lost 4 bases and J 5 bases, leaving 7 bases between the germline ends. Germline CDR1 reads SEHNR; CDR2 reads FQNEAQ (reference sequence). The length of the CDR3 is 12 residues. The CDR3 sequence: CASSWQRDTQYF. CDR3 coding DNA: TGTGCCAGCAGCTGGCAGAGAGATACGCAGTATTTT.

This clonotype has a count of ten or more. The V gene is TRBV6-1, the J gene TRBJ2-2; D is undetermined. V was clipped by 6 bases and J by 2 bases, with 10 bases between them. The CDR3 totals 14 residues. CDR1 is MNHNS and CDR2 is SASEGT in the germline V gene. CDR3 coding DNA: TGTGCCAGCAGGGCCAACAGCAACACCGGGGAGCTGTTTTTT. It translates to CASRANSNTGELFF.

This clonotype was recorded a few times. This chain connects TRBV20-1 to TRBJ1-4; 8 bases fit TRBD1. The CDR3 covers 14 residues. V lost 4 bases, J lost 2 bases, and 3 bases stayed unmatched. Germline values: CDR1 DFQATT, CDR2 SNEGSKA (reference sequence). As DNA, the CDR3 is TGCAGTGCTACGCGACAGGGGACTAATGAAAAACTGTTTTTT. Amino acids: CSATRQGTNEKLFF.

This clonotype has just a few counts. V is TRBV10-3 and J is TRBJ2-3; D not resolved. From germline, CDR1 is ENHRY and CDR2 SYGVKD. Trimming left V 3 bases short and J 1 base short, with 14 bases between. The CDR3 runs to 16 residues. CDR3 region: CAISDPAFGGTDTQYF. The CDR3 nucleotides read TGTGCCATCAGTGACCCGGCTTTTGGGGGCACAGATACGCAGTATTTT.

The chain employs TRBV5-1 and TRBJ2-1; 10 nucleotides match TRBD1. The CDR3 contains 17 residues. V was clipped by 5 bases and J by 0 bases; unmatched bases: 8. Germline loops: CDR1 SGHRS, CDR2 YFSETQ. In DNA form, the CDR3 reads TGCGCCAGCAGAGACCTGACAGGGGGCGTCTCCTACAATGAGCAGTTCTTC. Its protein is CASRDLTGGVSYNEQFF. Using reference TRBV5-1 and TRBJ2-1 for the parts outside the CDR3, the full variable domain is KAGVTQTPRYLIKTRGQQVTLSCSPISGHRSVSWYQQTPGQGLQFLFEYFSETQRNKGNFPGRFSGRQFSNSRSEMNVSTLELGDSALYLCASRDLTGGVSYNEQFFGPGTRLTVL.

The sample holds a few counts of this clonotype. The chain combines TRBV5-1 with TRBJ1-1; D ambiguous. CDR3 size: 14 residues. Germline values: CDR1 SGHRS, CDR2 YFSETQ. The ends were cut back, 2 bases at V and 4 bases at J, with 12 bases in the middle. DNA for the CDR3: TGCGCCAGCAGCTTTGGGTATACGAGCACTGAAGCTTTCTTT. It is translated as CASSFGYTSTEAFF.

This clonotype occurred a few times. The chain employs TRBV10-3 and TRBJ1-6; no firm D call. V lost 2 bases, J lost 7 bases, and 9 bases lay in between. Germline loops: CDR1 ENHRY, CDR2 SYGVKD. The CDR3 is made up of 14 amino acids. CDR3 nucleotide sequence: TGTGCCATCAGTGAGCCGGTGGGGAATTCACCCCTCCACTTT. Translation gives CAISEPVGNSPLHF.

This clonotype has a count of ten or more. The CDR3, as DNA: TGCAGTGGGACGGACAGGGCCTACGAGCAGTACTTC. Protein product: CSGTDRAYEQYF. The chain employs TRBV20-1 and TRBJ2-7; 8 bases agree with TRBD1. The germline CDR1 and CDR2 sequences are DFQATT and SNEGSKA (reference sequence). Unmatched junction bases numbered 4, after V lost 7 bases and J lost 2 bases. The CDR3 has 12 amino acids.

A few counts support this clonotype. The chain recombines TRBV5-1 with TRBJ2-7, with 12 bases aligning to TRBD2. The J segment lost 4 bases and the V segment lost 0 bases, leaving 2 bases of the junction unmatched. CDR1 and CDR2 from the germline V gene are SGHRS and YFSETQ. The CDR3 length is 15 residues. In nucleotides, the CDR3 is TGCGCCAGCAGCTTGGAGACTAGCGGGAGTTACGAGCAGTACTTC. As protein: CASSLETSGSYEQYF.

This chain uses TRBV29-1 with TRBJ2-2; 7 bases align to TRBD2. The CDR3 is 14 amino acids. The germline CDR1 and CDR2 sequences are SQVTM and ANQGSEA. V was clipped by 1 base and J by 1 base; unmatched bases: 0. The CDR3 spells CSVEGGRNTGELFF. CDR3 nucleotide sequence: TGCAGCGTTGAAGGCGGGAGGAACACCGGGGAGCTGTTTTTT.

The CDR3 region has the DNA TGTGCCAGCAGCGTCGAGTCTTCCTACGAGCAGTACTTC. It codes for CASSVESSYEQYF. The chain carries TRBV2 and TRBJ2-7; D is unresolved. Between the trimmed V and J ends, which lost 6 bases and 1 base, there was a span of 10 bases. This CDR3 is 13 amino acids long. Per the germline V gene, CDR1 is SNHLY and CDR2 is FYNNEI.

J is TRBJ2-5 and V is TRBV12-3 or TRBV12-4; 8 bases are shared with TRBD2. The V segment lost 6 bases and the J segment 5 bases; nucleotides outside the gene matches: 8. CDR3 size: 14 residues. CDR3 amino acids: CASRLGLAMETQYF. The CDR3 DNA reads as TGTGCCAGCAGGCTCGGACTAGCCATGGAGACCCAGTACTTC.

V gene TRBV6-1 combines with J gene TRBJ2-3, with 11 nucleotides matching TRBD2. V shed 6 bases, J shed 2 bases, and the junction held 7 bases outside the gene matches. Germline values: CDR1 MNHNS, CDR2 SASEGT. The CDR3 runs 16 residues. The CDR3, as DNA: TGTGCCAGCAGCCAACTAGCGGGGGCCCTCACAGATACGCAGTATTTT. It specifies CASSQLAGALTDTQYF.

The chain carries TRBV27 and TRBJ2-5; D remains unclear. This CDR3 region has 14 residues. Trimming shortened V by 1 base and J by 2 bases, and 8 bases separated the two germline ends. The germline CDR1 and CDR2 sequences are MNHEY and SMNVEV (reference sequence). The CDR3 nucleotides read TGTGCCAGCAGTTTATTCATGGGTCAAGAGACCCAGTACTTC. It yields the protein CASSLFMGQETQYF.